The T cell receptor (beta chain) described here comes from a study of response to subunit inactivated influenza vaccine. Study findings and constraints: Each seasonal influenza vaccination recruits few new T cells, the authors suggested.

This clonotype appeared many times. Its antigen remains unidentified. TCRdb reprocessed the RT-PCR reads via MiXCR and lists one record per CDR3 protein. The data show fewer than 700,000 distinct CDR3 sequences, 10% to 15% seen once. V lost 5 bases and J lost 3, with 4 bases in between. The CDR3 covers 10 residues. The germline V gene encodes CDR1 SQVTM and CDR2 ANQGSEA. V gene TRBV29-1 combines with J gene TRBJ2-5, with no clear D. The source was PBMCs from blood, collected roughly 45 days after vaccination. The TCR was taken from a man between 45 and 60 years old who received an inactivated influenza vaccine. The CDR3 reads CSVSEETQYF. The CDR3 region has the DNA TGCAGCGTTAGCGAAGAGACCCAGTACTTC.